The following is a T cell receptor (beta chain) sequence with its context. What it recognizes is unknown. Vbeta (60) and Jbeta (13) primers were used in the PCR. Profiled with immunoSEQ multiplex PCR; TCRdb holds only in-frame clones, not every one. The profile covers about 150,000 clones, with about 80% appearing a single time and about an eighth taken by the ten largest. This CDR3 contains 15 residues. Germline V gene sequence: CDR1 SGHTA, CDR2 FQGNSA. J gave up 6 bases and V 1 base, and 5 bases lay outside the gene matches. The record originates from a study of cytomegalovirus exposure and HLA in healthy donors. Regarding the study as a whole: Researchers reported in a later analysis that a missense DCLRE1C variant was tied to TCR beta V- and J-gene trimming.

Donors likely had unrecorded immune exposures despite being nominally healthy when sampled. The chain has TRBV7-2 and TRBJ2-5, with 10 positions matching TRBD2. The sample taken for sequencing was PBMCs. This sequence was found in a woman in her thirties or forties in good health and CMV-seronegative. The CDR3 nucleotides are TGTGCCAGCAGCTTAGTACCTAGCGGGAGTAAGACCCAGTACTTC. Its protein product is CASSLVPSGSKTQYF.